Each of the 27 T cell receptor beta chains below was sequenced from the same sample in a study of blood T cell repertoires in COVID-19. This table comes from immunoSEQ multiplex PCR, and its TCRdb copy is limited to in-frame clones, with some not included. The table records 250,000 to 300,000 clones, around 90% of them present only once. The sequenced sample was peripheral blood. The receptor set was obtained from a man aged 45-65 years with acute or convalescent COVID-19.

This clone was counted once. The gene calls are TRBV19 and TRBJ2-1, with TRBD1 identical over 9 bases. Germline CDR1 LNHDA, CDR2 SQIVND (reference sequence). The CDR3 has 18 amino acids. V shed 6 bases, J shed 0 bases, and the junction held 12 bases outside the gene matches. This CDR3 is CASSLYTGGSFSYNEQFF. CDR3 coding DNA: TGTGCCAGTAGCCTTTACACAGGGGGCTCTTTCTCCTACAATGAGCAGTTCTTC.

This rearrangement joins TRBV6-6 to TRBJ1-4; 11 bases align to TRBD1. From germline, CDR1 is MNHNY and CDR2 SVGAGI (reference sequence). CDR3 size: 16 residues. V lost 7 bases, J lost 0 bases, and 4 bases stayed unmatched. The CDR3 DNA reads as TGTGCCAGCACCGGACAGGGGGCCCCAACTAATGAAAAACTGTTTTTT. This sequence encodes CASTGQGAPTNEKLFF.

The CDR3 DNA sequence: TGCAGCGTTGAAGGAGGCGGGGCCATACTAGAGACCCAGTACTTC. It specifies CSVEGGGAILETQYF. V and J are TRBV29-1 and TRBJ2-5, with TRBD2 as a possible D gene (6 bases). Trimming took 1 base from V and 4 from J, leaving 16 bases between them. The CDR3 is 15 amino acids. The V gene's germline CDR1 is SQVTM and CDR2 ANQGSEA.

This chain connects TRBV11-2 to TRBJ1-5; D is perhaps TRBD1 (6 bases). The CDR3 length is 14 residues. The germline V and J ends were trimmed by 4 bases and 2 bases, with 9 bases remaining between them. Germline V CDR1 and CDR2: SGHAT, FQNNGV. The DNA for the CDR3 is TGTGCCAGCAGCTACAGGGCGGGCAATCAGCCCCAGCATTTT. Protein product: CASSYRAGNQPQHF.

Concerning this clone: At the DNA level, this CDR3 is encoded by other sequences in the same sample as well. CDR3 coding DNA: TGTGCCAGCAGTTTGCAGGGAAATAGCAATCAGCCCCAGCATTTT. Translating it yields CASSLQGNSNQPQHF. The J gene is TRBJ1-5, the V gene TRBV6-5, with D possibly being TRBD1 (5 bases). CDR1 is MNHEY, CDR2 SVGAGI, per germline. V was trimmed by 4 bases and J by 0 bases, leaving 10 bases between them. The CDR3 has 15 amino acids.

CDR3 residues: CASSQQGKDQPQHF. The CDR3 nucleotides read TGTGCCAGCTCCCAACAGGGTAAGGATCAGCCCCAGCATTTT. J is TRBJ1-5 and V is TRBV18; weak D call: TRBD1 (6 bases). Per germline, CDR1 KGHSH and CDR2 LQKENI. The CDR3 is 14 residues long. V shed 6 bases and J shed 5 bases, with 14 bases lying between them.

This clone was seen only once. This chain uses TRBV4-2 with TRBJ1-1; tentative D call: TRBD1 (6 bases). The CDR3 contains 15 residues. Germline V gives CDR1 LGHNA, CDR2 YNFKEQ. V was clipped by 1 base and J by 4 bases, with 13 bases between them. The CDR3 DNA is TGTGCCAGCAGCCAAGCCCGCCAGGGGAGCACTGAAGCTTTCTTT. It yields the protein CASSQARQGSTEAFF.

This chain uses TRBV3-1 (or the pseudogene TRBV3-2) with TRBJ1-3; 7 bases map to TRBD1. The CDR3 is 14 amino acids. The germline V gene encodes CDR1 LGHDT and CDR2 YNNKEL (reference sequence). J lost 2 bases, V lost 5 bases, and 3 bases had no gene match. CDR3 residues: CASSSQGAGNTIYF. The CDR3 DNA sequence: TGTGCCAGCAGCAGTCAGGGGGCTGGAAACACCATATATTTT.

The V and J genes are TRBV5-5 and TRBJ2-3; 9 bases fit TRBD2. With 4 bases clipped from V and 1 base from J, the junction kept 7 bases outside the gene matches. In germline, CDR1 is SGHKS, CDR2 YYEKEE (reference sequence). The CDR3 totals 16 residues. This chain's CDR3 is CASSPRKRGGTDTQYF. In DNA form, the CDR3 reads TGTGCCAGCAGCCCCCGGAAGCGGGGGGGCACAGATACGCAGTATTTT.

This chain links TRBV9 with TRBJ1-5; D uncertain. This CDR3 has 14 amino acids. CDR1 and CDR2 (germline): SGDLS, YYNGEE. Trimming removed 0 bases at V and 6 bases at J, with 10 bases between. The CDR3 spells CASSVVFGSQPQHF. The CDR3 DNA follows: TGTGCCAGCAGCGTAGTGTTTGGGAGTCAGCCCCAGCATTTT.

The chain recombines TRBV2 with TRBJ1-6; possibly TRBD1 for D (6 bases). The V and J ends lost 4 bases and 4 bases respectively, with 11 bases between them. The CDR3 loop spans 15 amino acids. Germline CDR1 is SNHLY and CDR2 is FYNNEI. The CDR3 here is CASSAQGPYNSPLHF. The CDR3, as DNA: TGTGCCAGCAGTGCCCAGGGGCCGTATAATTCACCCCTCCACTTT.

J is TRBJ1-1 and V is TRBV2; no clear D gene. V was shortened by 6 bases and J by 1 base, with 12 bases between the two germline ends. CDR3 length: 14 amino acids. Germline CDR1 SNHLY, CDR2 FYNNEI. Here the CDR3 reads CASRTEVANTEAFF. DNA of the CDR3: TGTGCCAGCAGGACCGAAGTAGCGAACACTGAAGCTTTCTTT.

CDR3 loop: CASCSGSTDTQYF. The CDR3 bases are TGCGCCAGCTGCTCAGGATCCACAGATACGCAGTATTTT. The gene calls are TRBV5-1 and TRBJ2-3; D ambiguous. The CDR3 covers 13 residues. Germline loops: CDR1 SGHRS, CDR2 YFSETQ. V lost 7 bases to trimming and J lost 2 bases, with 11 bases between them.

The chain couples TRBV18 to TRBJ1-4; 8 bases map to TRBD1. V was pared by 2 bases and J by 2 bases, with 4 bases of the junction left unmatched. The CDR3 runs 16 residues. Germline CDR1 KGHSH, CDR2 LQKENI. The CDR3 sequence: CASSPYRGATNEKLFF. For the CDR3, the DNA is TGTGCCAGCTCACCATACAGGGGGGCGACTAATGAAAAACTGTTTTTT. The whole variable domain, remainder taken from reference TRBV18 and TRBJ1-4, is NAGVMQNPRHLVRRRGQEARLRCSPMKGHSHVYWYRQLPEEGLKFMVYLQKENIIDESGMPKERFSAEFPKEGPSILRIQQVVRGDSAAYFCASSPYRGATNEKLFFGSGTQLSVL.

A note on this clone: One end of the junction is discordant with germline, which a read error may explain. V usage is TRBV5-1 and J usage is TRBJ1-6; 7 bases agree with TRBD1. The CDR3 has 15 amino acids. The V gene's germline CDR1 is SGHRS and CDR2 YFSETQ. The chain's CDR3 is CVSSLDRMQHSPLHF. The CDR3 bases are TGCGTCAGCAGCTTGGACAGGATGCAGCATTCACCCCTCCACTTT.

This chain uses TRBV5-1 with TRBJ1-1, with no clear D. The CDR3 sequence is 15 residues long. V lost 2 bases, J lost 3 bases, and 14 bases lay in between. From germline, CDR1 is SGHRS and CDR2 YFSETQ. For the CDR3, the DNA is TGCGCCAGCAGCTTAACCGGGAATACGGACACTGAAGCTTTCTTT. Its translation is CASSLTGNTDTEAFF.

The chain couples TRBV30 to TRBJ1-2; D might be TRBD1 (5 bases). The CDR3 is 13 residues long. The V and J ends lost 3 bases and 2 bases respectively, with 10 bases between them. Looked up from germline, CDR1 is GTSNPN and CDR2 is SVGIG (reference sequence). CDR3 residues: CAWRGVWNYGYTF. CDR3 nucleotide sequence: TGTGCCTGGAGAGGGGTTTGGAACTATGGCTACACCTTC.

This clone was seen just once. The chain has TRBV5-4 and TRBJ1-4; D might be TRBD1 (6 bases). Germline CDR1 SGHNT, CDR2 YYREEE (reference sequence). The CDR3 runs to 15 residues. Trimming shortened V by 4 bases and J by 0 bases, and 10 bases separated the two germline ends. CDR3 sequence (DNA): TGTGCCAGCAGCCAGGACAGAGCAACTAATGAAAAACTGTTTTTT. This codes for CASSQDRATNEKLFF.

The chain has TRBV7-9 and TRBJ1-3, with a possible D match to TRBD1 (5 bases). V dropped 5 bases and J dropped 1 base, with 12 bases sitting between them. In germline, CDR1 is SEHNR, CDR2 FQNEAQ (reference sequence). The CDR3 has 15 residues. In DNA form, the CDR3 reads TGTGCCAGCAGCCCGCAGGGTATATCTGGAAACACCATATATTTT. This encodes CASSPQGISGNTIYF.

This clone was observed a single time. The genes are TRBV3-1 (or the pseudogene TRBV3-2) and TRBJ1-6, with 7 bases matching TRBD1. V was pared by 4 bases and J by 7 bases, with 7 bases of the junction left unmatched. The germline V gene encodes CDR1 LGHDT and CDR2 YNNKEL (reference sequence). The CDR3 has 15 residues. The CDR3 region is CASSLSGTANSPLHF. CDR3 bases: TGTGCCAGCAGCCTATCCGGGACAGCGAATTCACCCCTCCACTTT.

The chain recombines TRBV12-3 or TRBV12-4 with TRBJ2-1, with 7 bases fitting TRBD2. Trimming removed 8 bases from V and 10 bases from J; junction bases left unmatched: 2. There are 10 residues in the CDR3. DNA for the CDR3: TGTGCCAGCGGGGGAGGGGAGCAGTTCTTC. This sequence encodes CASGGGEQFF.

CDR3 protein: CASSREFSPLHF. Here the CDR3 DNA reads TGTGCCAGCAGTCGGGAGTTTTCACCCCTCCACTTT. The genes are TRBV3-1 (or the pseudogene TRBV3-2) and TRBJ1-6; no reliable D call. From germline, CDR1 is LGHDT and CDR2 YNNKEL (reference sequence). The CDR3 runs 12 residues. V lost 6 bases and J 9 bases, leaving 9 bases between the germline ends.

The chain carries TRBV5-1 and TRBJ2-2; perhaps TRBD1 as D (5 bases). Germline CDR1 SGHRS, CDR2 YFSETQ. V was cut by 0 bases and J by 1 base, with 7 bases left in between. The CDR3 runs to 15 residues. This CDR3 is CASSLGQLNTGELFF. DNA of the CDR3: TGCGCCAGCAGCTTGGGACAGTTGAACACCGGGGAGCTGTTTTTT. The full variable domain, completed using reference TRBV5-1 and TRBJ2-2, is KAGVTQTPRYLIKTRGQQVTLSCSPISGHRSVSWYQQTPGQGLQFLFEYFSETQRNKGNFPGRFSGRQFSNSRSEMNVSTLELGDSALYLCASSLGQLNTGELFFGEGSRLTVL.

The rearrangement links TRBV3-1 (or the pseudogene TRBV3-2) to TRBJ2-3, with 8 bases matching TRBD1. The CDR3 has 16 residues. Trimming cost V 3 bases and J 3 bases; bases outside gene matches: 8. The germline V gene encodes CDR1 LGHDT and CDR2 YNNKEL (reference sequence). The CDR3: CASSQRTGRTTDTQYF. The CDR3 DNA follows: TGTGCCAGCAGCCAGCGGACAGGGAGGACGACAGATACGCAGTATTTT.

The J gene is TRBJ2-5, the V gene TRBV9, with TRBD2 matching over 13 bases. V gave up 3 bases and J gave up 1 base; unmatched junction bases: 9. The CDR3 covers 18 residues. The V gene's germline CDR1 is SGDLS and CDR2 YYNGEE. Here the CDR3 DNA reads TGTGCCAGCAGCGCGACTAGCGGGGGGCTAACCCTCCAAGAGACCCAGTACTTC. It is translated as CASSATSGGLTLQETQYF.

The chain couples TRBV7-2 to TRBJ1-1, with 7 bases lining up with TRBD1. The CDR3 sequence is 13 residues long. With 10 bases clipped from V and 1 base from J, the junction kept 6 bases outside the gene matches. From germline, CDR1 is SGHTA and CDR2 FQGNSA. The CDR3: CATKGQPNTEAFF. The CDR3, as DNA: TGTGCCACCAAGGGACAGCCGAACACTGAAGCTTTCTTT.

The V gene is TRBV11-2, the J gene TRBJ2-5; a possible D gene is TRBD2 (6 bases). Germline values: CDR1 SGHAT, CDR2 FQNNGV. The V end lost 5 bases, the J end lost 8 bases, and 18 bases lay between the germline ends. This CDR3 is 14 amino acids long. The CDR3 protein is CASSTPGLRETQYF. CDR3 DNA sequence: TGTGCCAGCAGCACACCGGGACTTCGCGAAACCCAGTACTTC.